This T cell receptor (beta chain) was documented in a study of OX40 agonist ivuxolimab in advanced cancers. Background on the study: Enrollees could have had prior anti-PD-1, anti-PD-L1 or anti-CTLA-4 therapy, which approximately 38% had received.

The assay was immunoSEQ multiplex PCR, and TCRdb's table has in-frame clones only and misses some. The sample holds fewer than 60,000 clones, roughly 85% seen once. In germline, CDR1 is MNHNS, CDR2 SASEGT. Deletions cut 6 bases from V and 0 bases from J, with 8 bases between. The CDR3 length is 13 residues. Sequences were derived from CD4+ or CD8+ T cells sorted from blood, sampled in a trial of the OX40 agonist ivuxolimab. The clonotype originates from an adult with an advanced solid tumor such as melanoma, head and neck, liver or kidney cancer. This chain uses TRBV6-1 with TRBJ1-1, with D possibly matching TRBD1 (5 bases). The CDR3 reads CASRQGLNTEAFF. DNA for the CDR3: TGTGCCAGCAGGCAGGGACTGAACACTGAAGCTTTCTTT.